This T cell receptor (beta chain) came from a study of CD8 T cells in ankylosing spondylitis. Details on this clonotype: Its target is unknown.

The CDR3 length is 13 residues. The germline V gene has CDR1 SGHRS and CDR2 YFSETQ. Trimming removed 4 bases from V and 5 bases from J, with 9 bases in between. Making use of molecular barcodes, quantitative 5'-RACE generated TCR beta libraries. TCRdb reanalysed the 5' RACE reads using MiXCR and keeps one entry per CDR3 protein. Among approximately 550,000 distinct CDR3 sequences listed, 10% to 15% were seen once. The study, taken as a whole, reports: The authors reported significant enrichment of disease-linked clones in matched ankylosing spondylitis synovial fluid. Made up of about eight highly homologous variants, a TCR beta motif appeared characteristic of ankylosing spondylitis blood.

This TCR was recovered from a male donor with ankylosing spondylitis. The chain recombines TRBV5-1 with TRBJ2-2; D gene uncertain. The material sequenced was blood, either unsorted or a sorted T cell fraction (not recorded which). The DNA for the CDR3 is TGCGCCAGCAGCGGGGTTGGAACCGGGGAGCTGTTTTTT. Translated, it gives CASSGVGTGELFF.